The clone carrying this T cell receptor beta chain was observed a few times. Germline V lookup: CDR1 SNHLY, CDR2 FYNNEI. CDR3 size: 16 residues. Trimming took off 7 bases at V and 7 bases at J, with 23 bases between the two ends. The unsorted libraries originated from 2 million PBMCs kept at -80 C. This sample is drawn from a study of neurological immune-mediated disorders. The cDNA came from 5'RACE, which used 10-nucleotide random UMIs. Via MiXCR, TCRdb re-called the 5' RACE reads, giving one row per CDR3 protein. This table holds approximately 130,000 distinct CDR3 sequences, more than 2.5% found once.

This TCR came from a young woman with multiple sclerosis. The sample consisted of PBMCs. V gene TRBV2 combines with J gene TRBJ2-1; perhaps TRBD2 as D (6 bases). The CDR3 loop reads CASIDLGGLRTNEQFF. For the CDR3, the DNA is TGTGCCAGCATCGACCTGGGGGGACTCCGAACTAATGAGCAGTTCTTC.